These T cell receptor beta chains were read from a single sample in a study of CD8 T cells in Susac syndrome. From the immunoSEQ multiplex PCR reads, TCRdb called clonotypes with MiXCR, one entry per CDR3 protein. Of approximately 230,000 distinct CDR3 sequences listed, roughly 95% are singletons. Material: CD4+ T cells from PBMCs. The receptors derive from a human donor with multiple sclerosis. The CDR3 runs from the conserved cysteine through the conserved F or W. The D gene is left open where the match is weak. Clone size appears in some rows only: once, few, many, or a class for an expanded clone.

.	TRBV5-1	TRBJ1-1	.	CASSFGDRDTEAFF	TGCGCCAGCAGCTTCGGAGATAGGGACACTGAAGCTTTCTTT
.	TRBV11-2	TRBJ1-3	once	CASSYLGQEPGNTIYF	TGTGCCAGCAGCTACCTGGGGCAGGAGCCGGGAAACACCATATATTTT
.	TRBV5-1	TRBJ1-1	.	CASSSVRGSDTEAFF	TGCGCCAGCAGCTCGGTGAGGGGGTCGGACACTGAAGCTTTCTTT
.	TRBV7-2	TRBJ2-1	.	CASSLTGTPFNEQFF	TGTGCCAGCAGCTTAACTGGAACGCCTTTTAATGAGCAGTTCTTC
.	TRBV5-1	TRBJ1-1	.	CASSLRGFGTEAFF	TGCGCCAGCAGCTTGAGGGGATTCGGCACTGAAGCTTTCTTT
.	TRBV2	TRBJ1-3	.	CASKPAGTTLSGNTIYF	TGTGCCAGCAAACCTGCAGGGACGACACTCTCTGGAAACACCATATATTTT
TRBD1	TRBV5-1	TRBJ2-4	.	CASSLGQGVNIQYF	TGCGCCAGCAGCTTGGGACAGGGGGTAAACATTCAGTACTTC
.	TRBV24-1	TRBJ2-1	.	CATSDPTPPSRTSYNEQFF	TGTGCCACCAGTGATCCCACCCCCCCTTCGCGGACATCCTACAATGAGCAGTTCTTC
TRBD2	TRBV20-1	TRBJ2-5	.	CSARGLAGVETQYF	TGCAGTGCTAGGGGACTAGCGGGAGTGGAGACCCAGTACTTC
TRBD2	TRBV5-1	TRBJ2-3	.	CASSLAGGGAPDTQYF	TGCGCCAGCAGCTTGGCCGGCGGGGGGGCCCCAGATACGCAGTATTTT
.	TRBV20-1	TRBJ1-6	.	CSARGENYNSPLHF	TGCAGTGCTAGAGGGGAGAACTATAATTCACCCCTCCACTTT
.	TRBV6-1	TRBJ2-7	.	CASSPRWASYEQYF	TGTGCCAGCAGTCCCCGGTGGGCCTCCTACGAGCAGTACTTC
.	TRBV5-1	TRBJ2-3	once	CASSLPGGESDTQYF	TGCGCCAGCAGCTTACCCGGGGGCGAGTCTGATACGCAGTATTTT
TRBD2	TRBV24-1	TRBJ2-1	.	CATNRGGGGEQFF	TGTGCCACCAATCGCGGCGGGGGGGGTGAGCAGTTCTTC
TRBD1	TRBV6-1	TRBJ2-3	once	CASRVDRVTADTQYF	TGTGCCAGCAGAGTCGACAGGGTTACTGCAGATACGCAGTATTTT
.	TRBV6-6	TRBJ2-1	.	CASSYSGGGPYNEQFF	TGTGCCAGCAGTTACTCAGGGGGGGGCCCCTACAATGAGCAGTTCTTC
.	TRBV11-2	TRBJ2-5	.	CASSLTETQYF	TGTGCCAGCAGCTTAACAGAGACCCAGTACTTC
.	TRBV9	TRBJ1-1	.	CASSPPRGGDTEAFF	TGTGCCAGCAGCCCCCCCCGTGGGGGTGACACTGAAGCTTTCTTT
.	TRBV11-1	TRBJ1-6	.	CASSLRGFGYNSPLHF	TGTGCCAGCAGCTTAAGGGGATTTGGCTATAATTCACCCCTCCACTTT
TRBD1	TRBV5-4	TRBJ1-4	few	CASSLGQGREKLFF	TGTGCCAGCAGCCTCGGACAGGGGAGGGAAAAACTGTTTTTT
TRBD1	TRBV12-3/TRBV12-4	TRBJ1-4	.	CASTRTGIGEKLFF	TGTGCCAGCACCAGGACAGGGATCGGCGAAAAACTGTTTTTT
.	TRBV5-6	TRBJ2-7	.	CASSPGPHSYEQYF	TGTGCCAGCAGCCCAGGGCCCCACTCCTACGAGCAGTACTTC